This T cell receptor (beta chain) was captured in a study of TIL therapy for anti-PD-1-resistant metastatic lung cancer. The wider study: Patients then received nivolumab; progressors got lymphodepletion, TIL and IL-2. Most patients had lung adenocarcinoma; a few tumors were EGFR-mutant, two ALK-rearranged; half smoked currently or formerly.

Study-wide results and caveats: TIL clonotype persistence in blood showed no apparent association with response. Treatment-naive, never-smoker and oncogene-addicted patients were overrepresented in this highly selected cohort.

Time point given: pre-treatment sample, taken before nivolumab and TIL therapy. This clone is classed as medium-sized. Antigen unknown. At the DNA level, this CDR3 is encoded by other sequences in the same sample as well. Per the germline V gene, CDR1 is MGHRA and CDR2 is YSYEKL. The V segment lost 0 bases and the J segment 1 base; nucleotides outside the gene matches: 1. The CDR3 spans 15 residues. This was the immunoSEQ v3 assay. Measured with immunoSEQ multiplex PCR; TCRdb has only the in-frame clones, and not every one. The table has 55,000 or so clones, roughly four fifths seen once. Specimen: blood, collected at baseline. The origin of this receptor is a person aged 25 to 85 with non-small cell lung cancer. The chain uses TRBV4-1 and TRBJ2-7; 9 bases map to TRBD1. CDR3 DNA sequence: TGCGCCAGCAGCCAAGACGACAGGGGGTCCTACGAGCAGTACTTC. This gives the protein CASSQDDRGSYEQYF.